This entry lists 13 T cell receptor beta chains sequenced from one sample in a study of shared clonotypes between healthy human individuals. Data came from immunoSEQ multiplex PCR; TCRdb stores just in-frame clones and leaves some out. Of a few hundred thousand clones detected, around 77% appear once; the ten largest clones hold 12%. Sequencing was done on a sample of PBMCs. The origin of the receptors is a woman aged 35 to 49 in good health. Some clones in this sample may be carry-over from other donors' samples.

The V and J genes are TRBV27 and TRBJ1-2; possible D gene TRBD1, 5 bases. The V gene lost 6 bases and the J gene lost 4 bases, with 18 bases spanning the gap. The CDR3 length is 15 residues. Germline V CDR1 and CDR2: MNHEY, SMNVEV (reference sequence). CDR3 region: CASRTPFRGSYGYTF. Here the CDR3 DNA reads TGTGCCAGCAGGACTCCATTTAGGGGCAGCTATGGCTACACCTTC.

This chain connects TRBV6-5 to TRBJ2-5; D gene uncertain. The V end lost 7 bases, the J end lost 5 bases, and 17 bases lay between the germline ends. Germline loops: CDR1 MNHEY, CDR2 SVGAGI. There are 14 residues in the CDR3. Written as DNA, the CDR3 is TGTGCCAGCATGGGCCCCCCCCGCGCGGAGACCCAGTACTTC. Amino acids: CASMGPPRAETQYF.

This CDR3 is CSVAPKETQYF. CDR3 nucleotides: TGCAGCGTTGCCCCCAAGGAGACCCAGTACTTC. This rearrangement joins TRBV29-1 to TRBJ2-5, with no clear D. The germline V gene encodes CDR1 SQVTM and CDR2 ANQGSEA. With 4 bases removed from V and 5 bases from J, the gap between germline ends came to 8 bases. The length of the CDR3 is 11 residues.

V and J are TRBV7-2 and TRBJ2-2; no firm D call. Germline values: CDR1 SGHTA, CDR2 FQGNSA. CDR3 length equals 13 residues. V was shortened by 6 bases and J by 6 bases, with 11 bases between the two germline ends. The CDR3 bases are TGTGCCAGCAGGCCAAGGGCTGCCGGGGAGCTGTTTTTT. Amino acid sequence: CASRPRAAGELFF.

V usage is TRBV7-9 and J usage is TRBJ2-7; 13 bases match TRBD2. Looked up from germline, CDR1 is SEHNR and CDR2 is FQNEAQ (reference sequence). With V trimmed by 4 bases and J by 1 base, 7 bases remained unmatched. The CDR3 is made up of 17 amino acids. The CDR3 nucleotides read TGTGCCAGCAGCTACCGTGAGGGACTAGCGGGGTCCTACGAGCAGTACTTC. Translating gives CASSYREGLAGSYEQYF.

Worth noting for this clone: This likely traces to a read error, being one base from a far larger clone. This chain joins TRBV5-4 and TRBJ2-5; TRBD2 matches 7 bases. The J call is doubtful: the DNA matches TRBJ2-7 better. The CDR3 has 17 residues. Germline V lookup: CDR1 SGHNT, CDR2 YYREEE (reference sequence). The CDR3 here is CASSSGGVGGNPYEQYF. The CDR3, as DNA: TGTGCCAGCAGCTCGGGTGGCGTCGGGGGGAACCCCTACGAGCAGTACTTC.

The chain links TRBV30 to TRBJ2-7; 7 positions agree with TRBD1. The CDR3 length is 13 residues. Germline V lookup: CDR1 GTSNPN, CDR2 SVGIG (reference sequence). The ends lost 2 bases at V and 3 bases at J; junction bases unmatched: 4. CDR3 sequence reads: CAWSKGANYEQYF. CDR3 DNA sequence: TGTGCCTGGAGTAAGGGGGCGAACTACGAGCAGTACTTC.

V and J are TRBV6-4 and TRBJ2-3; D is perhaps TRBD1 (5 bases). V lost 2 bases and J 1 base, leaving 10 bases between the germline ends. Germline CDR1 reads MRHNA; CDR2 reads SNTAGT. The CDR3 length is 15 residues. CDR3 sequence: CASSDGLGGTDTQYF. In nucleotides, the CDR3 is TGTGCCAGCAGTGACGGGCTAGGGGGCACAGATACGCAGTATTTT.

This clone came up many times. Other DNA sequences of this sample code for an identical CDR3. This CDR3 reads CSVEQGRETQYF. In DNA, the CDR3 is TGCAGCGTTGAACAGGGGAGGGAGACCCAGTACTTC. This chain uses TRBV29-1 with TRBJ2-5, with D possibly called TRBD1 or TRBD2 (6 bases each). The germline V and J ends were trimmed by 2 bases and 5 bases, with 9 bases remaining between them. CDR1 and CDR2 (germline): SQVTM, ANQGSEA. This CDR3 comprises 12 residues.

This chain links TRBV2 with TRBJ2-7; 7 nucleotides align to TRBD2. V was pared by 6 bases and J by 4 bases, with 12 bases of the junction left unmatched. The CDR3 has 15 amino acids. Germline lookup yields CDR1 SNHLY and CDR2 FYNNEI. CDR3 sequence (DNA): TGTGCCAGCAGCCTAGAATTGGGGGGGTCATACGAGCAGTACTTC. Protein: CASSLELGGSYEQYF.

This clone was found a few times. V is TRBV7-2 and J is TRBJ2-1; 9 positions match TRBD1. V shed 5 bases, J shed 5 bases, and the junction held 13 bases outside the gene matches. The CDR3 runs to 17 residues. Germline-derived CDR1 and CDR2 are SGHTA and FQGNSA. The CDR3 DNA follows: TGTGCCAGCAGCACTGGACAGGGGCTCGTACCGAACAATGAGCAGTTCTTC. This sequence encodes CASSTGQGLVPNNEQFF.

J is TRBJ1-5 and V is TRBV5-4, with D uncertain. Germline CDR1 is SGHNT and CDR2 is YYREEE (reference sequence). The germline V and J ends were trimmed by 3 bases and 0 bases, with 16 bases remaining between them. The CDR3 is made up of 17 amino acids. This CDR3 is CASSSMTDRNSNQPQHF. The CDR3 nucleotides read TGTGCCAGCAGCTCAATGACGGACCGGAATAGCAATCAGCCCCAGCATTTT.

For this clone: A read error is the likely source, as a far larger clone sits one nucleotide away. The rearrangement uses TRBV18 and TRBJ1-1; D uncertain. The germline gives CDR1 KGHSH, CDR2 LQKENI. Trimming removed 4 bases at V and 5 bases at J, with 14 bases between. This CDR3 has 14 residues. The CDR3 protein is CASSLGLPGTEAFF. For the CDR3, the DNA is TGTGCCAGCTCACTAGGCCTCCCAGGAACTGAAGCTTTCTTT.